One sample yielded the 5 T cell receptor beta chains listed below, sequenced in a study of shared clonotypes between healthy human individuals. Here immunoSEQ multiplex PCR was the method, and the copy in TCRdb shows in-frame clones only, minus some. The repertoire holds 2,500,000 or so clones, with approximately 93% as singletons. The specimen was naive CD4+ T cells from PBMCs. Subset of the sample: CD45RA+ positively selected. These receptors were collected from a man between 18 and 29 years old in good health. Some clones in this sample may be carry-over from other donors' samples.

The chain links TRBV5-1 to TRBJ1-4; D might be TRBD1 (6 bases). Trimming took 4 bases from V and 3 from J, leaving 16 bases between them. The CDR3 length is 16 residues. Per the germline V gene, CDR1 is SGHRS and CDR2 is YFSETQ. The CDR3 DNA sequence: TGCGCCAGCAGCCCTCGGGGGCAGGGTTCTAATGAAAAACTGTTTTTT. As protein: CASSPRGQGSNEKLFF.

This clone is a singleton in its sample. J is TRBJ2-5 and V is TRBV18, with 8 nucleotides matching TRBD2. The J segment lost 2 bases and the V segment lost 2 bases, leaving 4 bases of the junction unmatched. The CDR3 totals 15 residues. Germline V gene data show CDR1 as KGHSH and CDR2 as LQKENI. The CDR3 here is CASSPAGGRQETQYF. The CDR3 DNA reads as TGTGCCAGCTCACCAGCGGGGGGCCGACAAGAGACCCAGTACTTC.

This clone showed up just once. This chain links TRBV5-1 with TRBJ1-1, with D maybe TRBD1 (5 bases). The V end lost 1 base, the J end lost 4 bases, and 20 bases lay between the germline ends. Germline values: CDR1 SGHRS, CDR2 YFSETQ. This CDR3 has 17 amino acids. CDR3 loop: CASSLLPLLPGGTEAFF. The CDR3 nucleotides are TGCGCCAGCAGCTTGCTCCCCTTGCTCCCTGGGGGCACTGAAGCTTTCTTT.

The V call is TRBV6-1, the J call TRBJ1-2, with D tentatively TRBD1 (5 bases). The germline gives CDR1 MNHNS, CDR2 SASEGT. V was cut by 8 bases and J by 4 bases, with 14 bases left in between. The length of the CDR3 is 13 residues. The chain's CDR3 is CASSGVLGYGYTF. DNA of the CDR3: TGTGCCAGCTCGGGGGTATTGGGCTATGGCTACACCTTC.

V gene TRBV6-1 combines with J gene TRBJ2-2; D is tentatively TRBD1 or TRBD2 (5 bases each). CDR1 is MNHNS and CDR2 is SASEGT in the germline V gene. There are 14 residues in the CDR3. V was pared by 2 bases and J by 8 bases, with 12 bases between. CDR3 sequence reads: CASSEFEGMGELFF. Here the CDR3 DNA reads TGTGCCAGCAGTGAATTTGAGGGGATGGGGGAGCTGTTTTTT.